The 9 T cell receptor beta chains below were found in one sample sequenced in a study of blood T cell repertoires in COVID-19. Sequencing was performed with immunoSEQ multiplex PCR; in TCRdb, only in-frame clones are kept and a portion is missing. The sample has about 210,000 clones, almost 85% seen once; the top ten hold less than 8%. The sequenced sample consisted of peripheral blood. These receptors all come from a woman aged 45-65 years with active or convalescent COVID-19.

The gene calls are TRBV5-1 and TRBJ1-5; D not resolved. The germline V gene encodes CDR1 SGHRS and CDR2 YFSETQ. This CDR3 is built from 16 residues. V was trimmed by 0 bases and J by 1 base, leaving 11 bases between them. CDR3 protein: CASSLAAAVSNQPQHF. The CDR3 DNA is TGCGCCAGCAGCTTGGCTGCGGCGGTGAGCAATCAGCCCCAGCATTTT.

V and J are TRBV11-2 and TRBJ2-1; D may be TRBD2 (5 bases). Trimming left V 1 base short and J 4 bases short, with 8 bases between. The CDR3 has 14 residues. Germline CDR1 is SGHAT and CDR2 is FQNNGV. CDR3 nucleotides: TGTGCCAGCAGCTTAGGGACGGGGTACAATGAGCAGTTCTTC. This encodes CASSLGTGYNEQFF.

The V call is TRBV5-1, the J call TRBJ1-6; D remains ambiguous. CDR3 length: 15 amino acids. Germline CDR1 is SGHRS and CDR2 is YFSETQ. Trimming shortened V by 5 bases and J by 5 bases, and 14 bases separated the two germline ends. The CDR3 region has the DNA TGCGCCAGCAGGAGTGCCGCTTCGGATAATTCACCCCTCCACTTT. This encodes CASRSAASDNSPLHF.

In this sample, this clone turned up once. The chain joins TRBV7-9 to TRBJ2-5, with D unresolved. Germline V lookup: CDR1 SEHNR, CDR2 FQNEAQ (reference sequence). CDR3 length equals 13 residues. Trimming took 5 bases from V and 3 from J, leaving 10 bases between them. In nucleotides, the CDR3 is TGTGCCAGCAGCCCCTGGCAGGAAGAGACCCAGTACTTC. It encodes CASSPWQEETQYF.

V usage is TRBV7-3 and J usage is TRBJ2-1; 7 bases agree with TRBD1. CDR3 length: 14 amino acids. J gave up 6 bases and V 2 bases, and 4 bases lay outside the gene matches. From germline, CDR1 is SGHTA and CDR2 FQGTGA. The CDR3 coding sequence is TGTGCCAGCAGCTTACCAGGGACAGCCAATGAGCAGTTCTTC. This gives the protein CASSLPGTANEQFF.

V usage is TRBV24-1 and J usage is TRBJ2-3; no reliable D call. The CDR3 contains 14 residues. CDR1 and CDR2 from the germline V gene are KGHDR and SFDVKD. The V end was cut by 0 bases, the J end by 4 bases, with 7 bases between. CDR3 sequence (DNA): TGTGCCACCAGTGATTTGACAGTCGCAGATACGCAGTATTTT. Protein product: CATSDLTVADTQYF.

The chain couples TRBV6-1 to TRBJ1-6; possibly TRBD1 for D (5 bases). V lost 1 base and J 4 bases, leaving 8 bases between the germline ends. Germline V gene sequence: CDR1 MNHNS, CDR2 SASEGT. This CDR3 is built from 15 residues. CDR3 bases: TGTGCCAGCAGTGAAGAAAGGGGTTATAATTCACCCCTCCACTTT. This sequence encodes CASSEERGYNSPLHF.

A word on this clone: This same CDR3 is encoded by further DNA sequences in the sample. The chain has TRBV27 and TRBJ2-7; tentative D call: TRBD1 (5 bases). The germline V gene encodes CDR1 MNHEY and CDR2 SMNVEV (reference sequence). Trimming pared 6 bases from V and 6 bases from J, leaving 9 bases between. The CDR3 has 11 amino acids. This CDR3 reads CASRDRREQYF. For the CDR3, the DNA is TGTGCCAGCAGAGACAGACGCGAGCAGTACTTC.

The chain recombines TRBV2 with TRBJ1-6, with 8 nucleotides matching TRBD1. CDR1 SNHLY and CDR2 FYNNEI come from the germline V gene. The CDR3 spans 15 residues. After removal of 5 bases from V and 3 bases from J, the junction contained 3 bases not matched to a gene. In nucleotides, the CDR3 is TGTGCCAGCAGTCTCGGACAGGGCTATAATTCACCCCTCCACTTT. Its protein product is CASSLGQGYNSPLHF. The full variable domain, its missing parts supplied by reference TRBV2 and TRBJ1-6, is EPEVTQTPSHQVTQMGQEVILRCVPISNHLYFYWYRQILGQKVEFLVSFYNNEISEKSEIFDDQFSVERPDGSNFTLKIRSTKLEDSAMYFCASSLGQGYNSPLHFGNGTRLTVT.